Listed below are T cell receptor beta chains from one sample, sequenced in a study of a mutant IDH1 vaccine in newly diagnosed glioma. The repertoire was sequenced with immunoSEQ multiplex PCR; TCRdb's copy has only in-frame clones and lacks some. Of 45,000 to 65,000 clones listed, roughly 80% are singletons. These receptors lack a known antigen. This specimen consisted of PBMCs, obtained from a glioma patient whose treatment included an IDH1 peptide vaccine. Receptor source: a woman aged 18-30 years with glioma. Some clones in this sample may be carry-over from other donors' samples. Both conserved end residues are part of each CDR3. The D gene is left open where the match is weak. The size of a clone is reported for some rows only, either as once, few or many, or as a class for expanded clones.

clone size	V gene	J gene	D gene	CDR3 protein	CDR3 DNA
.	TRBV6-1	TRBJ1-6	.	CASSLGPSPLHF	TGTGCCAGCAGTCTGGGTCCTTCACCCCTCCACTTT
.	TRBV30	TRBJ2-5	.	CAWRGSAVQETQYF	TGTGCCTGGAGAGGATCAGCAGTCCAAGAGACCCAGTACTTC
.	TRBV9	TRBJ1-1	.	CASSVWQVGNTEAFF	TGTGCCAGCAGCGTATGGCAAGTGGGGAACACTGAAGCTTTCTTT
.	TRBV29-1	TRBJ2-7	TRBD2	CSGTSGYEQYF	TGCAGCGGGACTAGCGGGTACGAGCAGTACTTC
.	TRBV19	TRBJ1-5	TRBD1	CASSETGGNQPQHF	TGTGCCAGTAGCGAGACAGGGGGGAATCAGCCCCAGCATTTT
.	TRBV5-1	TRBJ2-3	TRBD2	CASSSGLAPATDTQYF	TGCGCCAGCAGCTCCGGACTAGCCCCCGCCACAGATACGCAGTATTTT
.	TRBV5-1	TRBJ1-5	.	CASSWAGAEGQPQHF	TGCGCCAGCAGCTGGGCGGGGGCGGAGGGGCAGCCCCAGCATTTT
.	TRBV27	TRBJ2-3	.	CASSYSRVGGPDTQYF	TGTGCCAGCAGTTACAGTAGAGTGGGGGGGCCAGATACGCAGTATTTT
.	TRBV11-2	TRBJ2-3	TRBD2	CASSLRLAGGVDTQYF	TGTGCCAGCAGCTTAAGACTAGCGGGAGGGGTGGATACGCAGTATTTT
.	TRBV5-6	TRBJ2-1	TRBD2	CASSILAGGPTAQFF	TGTGCCAGCAGCATACTAGCGGGAGGGCCTACTGCGCAGTTCTTC
.	TRBV18	TRBJ1-2	.	CASSPLQNYGYTF	TGTGCCAGCTCACCATTACAGAACTATGGCTACACCTTC
once	TRBV11-3	TRBJ2-1	.	CASSRPPGLGEQFF	TGTGCCAGCAGTCGCCCACCCGGCCTGGGTGAGCAGTTCTTC
.	TRBV6-6	TRBJ1-2	.	CASSYGGGQGYTF	TGTGCCAGCAGTTACGGGGGGGGGCAGGGCTACACCTTC
.	TRBV7-9	TRBJ1-5	TRBD1	CASSSSGTGGQPQHF	TGTGCCAGCAGCTCCTCGGGGACAGGGGGTCAGCCCCAGCATTTT
.	TRBV7-3	TRBJ2-7	.	CASSLGPGSYEQYF	TGTGCCAGCAGCTTGGGACCTGGCTCCTACGAGCAGTACTTC
.	TRBV5-1	TRBJ2-4	TRBD1	CASSPGTAGMDIQYF	TGCGCCAGCAGCCCGGGGACAGCCGGGATGGACATTCAGTACTTC
.	TRBV5-1	TRBJ1-6	TRBD1	CASSLSAGGSPLHF	TGCGCCAGCAGCTTGTCGGCAGGGGGTTCACCCCTCCACTTT
.	TRBV11-3	TRBJ2-1	.	CASSSRVSGYNEQFF	TGTGCCAGCAGCTCCCGGGTTAGCGGCTACAATGAGCAGTTCTTC
.	TRBV7-2	TRBJ1-4	.	CASSLGPGGNEKLFF	TGTGCCAGCAGCTTAGGTCCCGGCGGGAATGAAAAACTGTTTTTT
few	TRBV5-4	TRBJ1-4	TRBD1	CASSLDRGSEKLFF	TGTGCCAGCAGCTTGGACAGGGGCAGTGAAAAACTGTTTTTT
.	TRBV18	TRBJ1-1	.	CASSKGGNTEAFF	TGTGCCAGCTCAAAGGGGGGGAACACTGAAGCTTTCTTT
few	TRBV5-1	TRBJ2-2	TRBD2	CASRTGTTGTGELFF	TGCGCCAGCAGGACCGGGACTACGGGGACCGGGGAGCTGTTTTTT
.	TRBV30	TRBJ1-1	.	CALQGNTEAFF	TGTGCCTTACAGGGGAACACTGAAGCTTTCTTT
.	TRBV7-2	TRBJ1-1	.	CASSLDAGANEAFF	TGTGCCAGCAGCTTAGACGCAGGGGCAAATGAAGCTTTCTTT
.	TRBV15	TRBJ1-1	.	CATSGQAATEAFF	TGTGCCACCAGCGGGCAGGCTGCCACTGAAGCTTTCTTT
.	TRBV5-6	TRBJ2-3	TRBD2	CASSSQGGEGTDTQYF	TGTGCCAGCAGCTCTCAGGGAGGGGAGGGCACAGATACGCAGTATTTT
.	TRBV6-4	TRBJ2-1	TRBD2	CASSRGVAGGRDNEQFF	TGTGCCAGCAGTAGAGGGGTAGCGGGGGGCCGAGACAATGAGCAGTTCTTC
.	TRBV4-1	TRBJ1-2	.	CASSLGNSEYGYTF	TGCGCCAGCAGCCTAGGGAACAGCGAGTATGGCTACACCTTC
.	TRBV6-5	TRBJ2-7	.	CASSYGQVYEQYF	TGTGCCAGCAGTTACGGGCAAGTCTACGAGCAGTACTTC
.	TRBV4-3	TRBJ1-6	TRBD1	CASSQGGQSDSPLHF	TGCGCCAGCAGCCAAGGGGGACAGTCAGATTCACCCCTCCACTTT
.	TRBV15	TRBJ1-4	TRBD1	CATSRAAGTGNEKLFF	TGTGCCACCAGCAGAGCCGCCGGGACAGGGAATGAAAAACTGTTTTTT
once	TRBV5-4	TRBJ2-1	.	CASSREAGGLQFF	TGTGCCAGCAGCCGGGAAGCAGGTGGTCTCCAGTTCTTC
few	TRBV7-2	TRBJ2-5	.	CASSQWVFERETQYF	TGTGCCAGCAGCCAATGGGTTTTCGAAAGAGAGACCCAGTACTTC
.	TRBV6-6	TRBJ2-3	.	CASSIKAEPSTDTQYF	TGTGCCAGCAGTATAAAAGCGGAGCCTAGCACAGATACGCAGTATTTT
once	TRBV5-6	TRBJ2-4	.	CASSLLATIKNIQYF	TGTGCCAGCAGCTTGCTAGCCACTATAAAAAACATTCAGTACTTC
.	TRBV6-1	TRBJ2-7	TRBD1	CASGPGGPYEQYF	TGTGCCAGCGGCCCAGGGGGCCCCTACGAGCAGTACTTC
.	TRBV5-6	TRBJ1-2	TRBD1	CASSSGMGGQGARGYTF	TGTGCCAGCAGCTCTGGGATGGGAGGACAGGGGGCGAGGGGCTACACCTTC
.	TRBV13	TRBJ2-7	.	CASSPEGGLEQYF	TGTGCCAGCAGCCCCGAAGGGGGGCTCGAGCAGTACTTC
.	TRBV7-6	TRBJ2-7	.	CASSMGGASREQYF	TGTGCCAGCAGCATGGGGGGGGCCTCCCGCGAGCAGTACTTC
.	TRBV5-6	TRBJ2-5	TRBD2	CASSFLAGWETQYF	TGTGCCAGCAGCTTCCTAGCGGGGTGGGAGACCCAGTACTTC
.	TRBV30	TRBJ2-7	.	CAWSGSDYEQYF	TGTGCCTGGAGTGGCTCTGACTACGAGCAGTACTTC
.	TRBV5-5	TRBJ2-7	TRBD1	CASSGIPGGHDEQYF	TGTGCCAGCAGCGGAATTCCAGGGGGCCATGACGAGCAGTACTTC
.	TRBV5-6	TRBJ1-5	TRBD1	CASSAGQGGWPQHF	TGTGCCAGCAGCGCGGGACAGGGGGGTTGGCCCCAGCATTTT
.	TRBV19	TRBJ1-1	.	CASRRDTLSAFF	TGTGCCAGCAGACGGGACACCTTGTCTGCTTTCTTT
.	TRBV19	TRBJ2-2	.	CASSIDSASWAGELFF	TGTGCCAGTAGTATAGATTCGGCTAGTTGGGCCGGGGAGCTGTTTTTT
.	TRBV2	TRBJ1-1	TRBD1	CASTTPPRGLHTEAFF	TGTGCCAGCACCACCCCGCCTAGGGGGCTACATACTGAAGCTTTCTTT
.	TRBV27	TRBJ2-7	.	CASSLRLQPYEQYF	TGTGCCAGCAGTTTAAGGCTACAGCCTTACGAGCAGTACTTC
.	TRBV4-2	TRBJ2-2	.	CASSQVLGARDGGELFF	TGTGCCAGCAGCCAAGTACTGGGGGCCCGAGACGGCGGGGAGCTGTTTTTT
few	TRBV4-3	TRBJ2-7	TRBD1	CASSRDSLSYEQYF	TGCGCCAGCAGCCGGGACAGCCTCTCCTACGAGCAGTACTTC
.	TRBV7-7	TRBJ2-5	.	CASSSSGETQYF	TGTGCTAGCAGCTCCTCGGGAGAGACCCAGTACTTC
.	TRBV7-2	TRBJ1-1	.	CASSERGRGNTEAFF	TGTGCCAGCAGCGAACGGGGGCGGGGGAACACTGAAGCTTTCTTT